This T cell receptor beta chain was identified in a study of human T cells and chemical hapten exposure. Turning to the study itself: Once 0.01% DPC had been applied to the upper back by patch test, readings were taken at 6 days. Slight differences in pooled library volume were the main source of varying TCR yields across samples. Study-level points and caveats: Against controls, expanded TCRs gave rise to significantly more large CDR3 similarity clusters.

This clonotype was found many times. Its antigen is currently unknown. One entry per CDR3 protein, called by TCRdb with MiXCR from the RACE reads. The table records over 30,000 distinct CDR3 sequences, 7.5% to 8% of them present only once. This CDR3 region has 15 residues. In germline, CDR1 is MNHEY, CDR2 SVGEGT. The V end was cut by 2 bases, the J end by 6 bases, with 14 bases between. Time point meaning: pre-sensitization, week 0. Treatment specified: therapeutic diphenylcyclopropenone sensitization with weekly scalp DPC. Total RNA extraction was carried out from unfractionated whole blood. This sequence joins TRBV6-2 or TRBV6-3 and TRBJ2-1; D is possibly TRBD1 (5 bases). This TCR was recovered from a woman in her forties or fifties with alopecia areata. Some clones in this sample may be carry-over from other donors' samples. The sequences come from whole blood, collected in connection with sensitization to the hapten diphenylcyclopropenone (DPC). The CDR3 spells CASSYETQGSNEQFF. CDR3 bases: TGTGCCAGCAGTTACGAAACTCAGGGAAGCAATGAGCAGTTCTTC.